Within the sample, the clone carrying this T cell receptor delta chain is medium-sized. This sample also contains other DNA sequences that code for the same CDR3. These data originate in a study of gamma-delta T cells after stem cell transplantation. This CDR3 contains 16 residues. Germline V gene data show CDR1 as GEAIGNYY and CDR2 as EKD. The V and J ends lost 1 base and 5 bases, in that order; junction bases with no gene match: 8. TCRdb reprocessed the RT-PCR reads using CATT. The sample lists about 5,400 delta-chain clones; 9.8% were seen once. V and J are TRDV2 and TRDJ1, with 11 bases lining up with TRDD3. Material: gamma-delta T cells. The receptor's source is a human donor. It is not recorded whose cells these are; they may come from a transplant donor. The CDR3 spells CACDTLLGDRSDKLIF. The CDR3 DNA reads TGTGCCTGTGACACTTTACTGGGGGATAGAAGTGATAAACTCATCTTT.